This T cell receptor (beta chain) was captured by sequencing in a study of identifying expanded T cells in peripheral blood. With V trimmed by 7 bases and J by 6 bases, 5 bases remained unmatched. The CDR3 is 12 residues long. Germline V gene lookup returns CDR1 MNHEY and CDR2 SMNVEV (reference sequence). Data came from immunoSEQ multiplex PCR; TCRdb stores just in-frame clones and leaves some out. The sample includes 80,000 or so clones, roughly four fifths of them seen just once. The rearrangement joins TRBV27 to TRBJ1-2; TRBD1 aligns across 7 bases. This clonotype was obtained from a person between 18 and 75 years old in good health. The sequencing input was blood. The CDR3 DNA reads TGTGCCAGCAAACAGGGGAATCATGGCTACACCTTC. Translation: CASKQGNHGYTF.